This passage covers 20 T cell receptor beta chains from one sample sequenced in a study of beta chain features in type 1 diabetes. The study reverse transcribed the entire isolated RNA, so it sequenced expressed TCRB transcripts. Clones were sequenced by immunoSEQ multiplex PCR, and TCRdb holds only the in-frame ones, with some missing. This table holds under 250,000 clones, 13% to 15% found once. Sequencing was performed on naive CD4+ T cells from blood. The receptors originated from a woman aged 40 to 49 in good health.

The chain links TRBV5-1 to TRBJ1-2; weak D call: TRBD1 (5 bases). CDR1 and CDR2 (germline): SGHRS, YFSETQ. The V end was cut by 0 bases, the J end by 4 bases, with 13 bases between. The CDR3 consists of 15 residues. CDR3 in amino acids: CASSLEGTGVYGYTF. In DNA, the CDR3 is TGCGCCAGCAGCTTGGAGGGGACTGGGGTCTATGGCTACACCTTC.

The sample holds many counts of this clone. This rearrangement joins TRBV23-1 to TRBJ2-6; 7 bases line up with TRBD1. TRBV23-1 is flagged as an ORF with uncertain function. This CDR3 comprises 16 residues. V was clipped by 5 bases and J by 2 bases; unmatched bases: 6. The DNA for the CDR3 is TGCGCCAGCAGTAGGGACAGAGGGACTGGGGCCAACGTCCTGACTTTC. Translating it yields CASSRDRGTGANVLTF.

This chain connects TRBV11-2 to TRBJ2-1; possible D gene TRBD1, 5 bases. V was clipped by 4 bases and J by 9 bases, with 16 bases between them. CDR3 size: 14 residues. Looked up from germline, CDR1 is SGHAT and CDR2 is FQNNGV. CDR3: CASSWDTGLGEQFF. For the CDR3, the DNA is TGTGCCAGCAGCTGGGATACAGGATTGGGTGAGCAGTTCTTC.

The CDR3 protein is CASSPERSTEAFF. The CDR3 DNA is TGCGCCAGCAGCCCGGAAAGGAGCACTGAAGCTTTCTTT. V is TRBV5-1 and J is TRBJ1-1; D is unclear. With 4 bases removed from V and 4 bases from J, the gap between germline ends came to 11 bases. The CDR3 sequence is 13 residues long. CDR1 is SGHRS and CDR2 is YFSETQ in the germline V gene.

This clone was counted a few times. This chain links TRBV11-2 with TRBJ1-2; 8 bases align to TRBD1. Per the germline V gene, CDR1 is SGHAT and CDR2 is FQNNGV. The J segment lost 7 bases and the V segment lost 4 bases, leaving 11 bases of the junction unmatched. This CDR3 has 15 amino acids. CDR3 in amino acids: CASSSESQGASGYTF. In nucleotides, the CDR3 is TGTGCCAGCAGCTCCGAGTCGCAGGGGGCTAGTGGCTACACCTTC.

V usage is TRBV4-3 and J usage is TRBJ2-7; 7 positions agree with TRBD1. The CDR3 loop spans 15 amino acids. CDR1 is LGHNA, CDR2 YSLEER, per germline. The V segment lost 0 bases and the J segment 4 bases; nucleotides outside the gene matches: 6. The CDR3 DNA is TGCGCCAGCAGCCAAGAATCACAGGGGCGGTACGAGCAGTACTTC. Residues: CASSQESQGRYEQYF.

The sample holds a few counts of this clone. The genes are TRBV19 and TRBJ1-2; D remains ambiguous. Germline-derived CDR1 and CDR2 are LNHDA and SQIVND (reference sequence). This CDR3 has 12 amino acids. V lost 5 bases and J lost 4, with 8 bases in between. CDR3 sequence: CASSLNSYGYTF. The DNA of the CDR3 is TGTGCCAGTAGTTTAAACAGCTATGGCTACACCTTC.

The V gene is TRBV19, the J gene TRBJ2-1, with D perhaps TRBD1 (8 bases). The CDR3 is made up of 17 amino acids. The V gene lost 4 bases and the J gene lost 5 bases, with 21 bases spanning the gap. CDR1 and CDR2 from the germline V gene are LNHDA and SQIVND (reference sequence). CDR3 in amino acids: CASSTAQGAGANNEQFF. The CDR3 nucleotides read TGTGCCAGTAGTACAGCCCAGGGGGCGGGGGCCAACAATGAGCAGTTCTTC.

This chain joins TRBV11-2 and TRBJ1-2; D gene unclear. The CDR3 extends over 8 amino acids. Germline V gives CDR1 SGHAT, CDR2 FQNNGV. V was clipped by 5 bases and J by 14 bases, with 6 bases between them. The CDR3 spells CASSRRTF. The CDR3 nucleotides are TGTGCCAGCAGCCGGAGAACCTTC.

V gene TRBV10-3 combines with J gene TRBJ2-7; 7 bases map to TRBD1. V shed 0 bases and J 4 bases; nucleotides not matched to a gene: 6. The CDR3 spans 15 residues. Germline V gene sequence: CDR1 ENHRY, CDR2 SYGVKD. As DNA, the CDR3 is TGTGCCATCAGTGAGTCACGACAGGGTCCGTACGAGCAGTACTTC. Its translation is CAISESRQGPYEQYF.

There are a few counts of this clone. The chain joins TRBV11-2 to TRBJ1-1, with D possibly matching TRBD1 (6 bases). CDR1 and CDR2 from the germline V gene are SGHAT and FQNNGV. This CDR3 region has 15 residues. Between the trimmed V and J ends, which lost 6 bases and 1 base, there was a span of 15 bases. The CDR3 region is CASRGPGHQNTEAFF. Written as DNA, the CDR3 is TGTGCCAGCAGGGGACCGGGACACCAGAACACTGAAGCTTTCTTT. The whole variable domain, filled in from reference TRBV11-2 and TRBJ1-1, reads EAGVAQSPRYKIIEKRQSVAFWCNPISGHATLYWYQQILGQGPKLLIQFQNNGVVDDSQLPKDRFSAERLKGVDSTLKIQPAKLEDSAVYLCASRGPGHQNTEAFFGQGTRLTVV.

The rearrangement uses TRBV19 and TRBJ2-7; 7 bases agree with TRBD1. The germline V gene encodes CDR1 LNHDA and CDR2 SQIVND (reference sequence). The length of the CDR3 is 15 residues. Trimming cost V 4 bases and J 2 bases; bases outside gene matches: 8. In DNA, the CDR3 is TGTGCCAGTAGTAGAACAGGGGTTTCGACCTACGAGCAGTACTTC. This gives the protein CASSRTGVSTYEQYF.

This chain links TRBV19 with TRBJ1-6; D not resolved. Germline loops: CDR1 LNHDA, CDR2 SQIVND (reference sequence). Trimming removed 4 bases from V and 10 bases from J, with 8 bases in between. The CDR3 runs 12 residues. This CDR3 reads CASSNPGSPLHF. CDR3 in DNA: TGTGCCAGTAGTAATCCAGGATCACCCCTCCACTTT. The full variable domain, its missing parts supplied by reference TRBV19 and TRBJ1-6, is DGGITQSPKYLFRKEGQNVTLSCEQNLNHDAMYWYRQDPGQGLRLIYYSQIVNDFQKGDIAEGYSVSREKKESFPLTVTSAQKNPTAFYLCASSNPGSPLHFGNGTRLTVT.

The chain combines TRBV19 with TRBJ1-2; 7 bases match TRBD1. The germline CDR1 and CDR2 sequences are LNHDA and SQIVND (reference sequence). This CDR3 comprises 14 residues. The V and J ends lost 10 bases and 4 bases, in that order; junction bases with no gene match: 12. CDR3 sequence (DNA): TGTGCCACGAGCACAGGGGCAACCCCCTATGGCTACACCTTC. This translates into CATSTGATPYGYTF.

This clone was seen only a few times. This chain joins TRBV7-2 and TRBJ2-5; TRBD1 matches at 7 bases. The CDR3 is 16 residues long. Trimming removed 0 bases from V and 3 bases from J; junction bases left unmatched: 7. From germline, CDR1 is SGHTA and CDR2 FQGNSA. Written as DNA, the CDR3 is TGTGCCAGCAGCTTAGCCCCTCAGGGACAGAAAGAGACCCAGTACTTC. Amino acids: CASSLAPQGQKETQYF.

CDR3 amino acids: CASSFPGASSDEQYF. As DNA, the CDR3 is TGTGCCAGCAGCTTTCCCGGTGCATCATCGGACGAGCAGTACTTC. The rearrangement uses TRBV7-9 and TRBJ2-7; no clear D. The germline CDR1 and CDR2 sequences are SEHNR and FQNEAQ (reference sequence). This CDR3 has 15 amino acids. V lost 3 bases and J lost 5, with 17 bases in between. Full variable domain (remainder filled in from reference TRBV7-9 and TRBJ2-7): DTGVSQNPRHKITKRGQNVTFRCDPISEHNRLYWYRQTLGQGPEFLTYFQNEAQLEKSRLLSDRFSAERPKGSFSTLEIQRTEQGDSAMYLCASSFPGASSDEQYFGPGTRLTVT.

Only a few counts were recorded for this clone. The DNA for the CDR3 is TGCGCCAGCAACATGAGGTCAGGGGGTAAGGGCTACACCTTC. It encodes CASNMRSGGKGYTF. The chain recombines TRBV5-1 with TRBJ1-2, with 7 positions matching TRBD1. Per the germline V gene, CDR1 is SGHRS and CDR2 is YFSETQ. Trimming at V came to 6 bases and at J to 8 bases, leaving 13 bases not matched to a gene. The CDR3 is made up of 14 amino acids.

The chain is built from TRBV11-2 and TRBJ2-7; 10 positions match TRBD2. There are 15 residues in the CDR3. Germline-derived CDR1 and CDR2 are SGHAT and FQNNGV. The V and J ends lost 3 bases and 4 bases, in that order; junction bases with no gene match: 6. The DNA for the CDR3 is TGTGCCAGCAGCTTGGGGCCTAGCGGGGGTTACGAGCAGTACTTC. Translating it yields CASSLGPSGGYEQYF.

This clone was observed a few times. The chain couples TRBV7-7 to TRBJ1-2; 8 bases are a match to TRBD1. V was clipped by 4 bases and J by 3 bases; unmatched bases: 22. In germline, CDR1 is SSHAT, CDR2 FNYEAQ (reference sequence). The CDR3 covers 20 residues. DNA of the CDR3: TGTGCCAGCAGCTCCAAGTGGACAGGGCCACGGGGTTCCCCCGACTATGGCTACACCTTC. This gives the protein CASSSKWTGPRGSPDYGYTF.

This chain links TRBV27 with TRBJ2-3, with a tentative D call TRBD2 (7 bases). The germline V gene has CDR1 MNHEY and CDR2 SMNVEV (reference sequence). The germline V and J ends were trimmed by 6 bases and 3 bases, with 16 bases remaining between them. This CDR3 has 15 amino acids. The CDR3 here is CASRNRGAATDTQYF. The DNA for the CDR3 is TGTGCCAGCAGAAACCGGGGGGCTGCGACAGATACGCAGTATTTT.